The clone carrying this TCR beta chain was counted a few times. The antigen remains undetermined. This specimen comes from a study of sequential checkpoint blockade in melanoma. Treatment specified: randomized to nivolumab then ipilimumab (arm A) or the reverse (arm B). Regarding the study as a whole: PD-L1 staining and CD8+ counts, not mutational load, tracked tumor T-cell clonality. In arm A, pretreatment tumor clonality was associated with response.

The data were produced by immunoSEQ multiplex PCR, yet TCRdb's version contains in-frame clones alone and is incomplete. The sample records some 2,200 clones, 20% to 25% being singletons. The sequence was collected from a human donor with melanoma. Sequences were derived from tumor tissue (inferred from file names), sampled from a patient given nivolumab and ipilimumab in sequence.

DNA for the CDR3: TGTGCCAGCAGTGACATCTGGGGAAGGGGGAACACCGGGGAGCTGTTTTTT. It yields the protein CASSDIWGRGNTGELFF. This sequence joins TRBV9 and TRBJ2-2; possible D gene TRBD1, 5 bases. From germline, CDR1 is SGDLS and CDR2 YYNGEE. Trimming took 5 bases from V and 1 from J, leaving 18 bases between them. This CDR3 is 17 amino acids long.